The TCR beta chain under discussion was sequenced for a study of cytomegalovirus exposure and HLA in healthy donors. Study observations and caveats: Several of the most significant clusters appeared, in a later analysis, to be linked to common viral pathogens. Later analysis identified about 18,000 TCR beta sequences associated with HLA alleles, using a false discovery rate threshold of 0.05. The authors later linked a missense DCLRE1C variant to TCR beta V- and J-gene trimming.

All donors participated as healthy donors of bone marrow. The PCR employed 60 Vbeta primers together with 13 Jbeta primers. Only in-frame clones appear in the TCRdb table, and some are missing; sequencing was by immunoSEQ multiplex PCR. The repertoire holds about 160,000 clones, around 85% seen once, with 0.85% in the top ten. The V segment lost 5 bases and the J segment 5 bases; nucleotides outside the gene matches: 11. The CDR3 length is 14 residues. Looked up from germline, CDR1 is SQVTM and CDR2 is ANQGSEA. On this clone: What it recognizes is unknown. Within the sample, other DNA sequences also encode this same CDR3.

The source material was PBMCs. The chain recombines TRBV29-1 with TRBJ2-7; 8 bases fit TRBD1. The clonotype was recovered from a woman aged 30 to 39 in good health and CMV-seronegative. For the CDR3, the DNA is TGCAGCGTTAGTCGGACAGGGTACGGCGACGAGCAGTACTTC. Its protein is CSVSRTGYGDEQYF.